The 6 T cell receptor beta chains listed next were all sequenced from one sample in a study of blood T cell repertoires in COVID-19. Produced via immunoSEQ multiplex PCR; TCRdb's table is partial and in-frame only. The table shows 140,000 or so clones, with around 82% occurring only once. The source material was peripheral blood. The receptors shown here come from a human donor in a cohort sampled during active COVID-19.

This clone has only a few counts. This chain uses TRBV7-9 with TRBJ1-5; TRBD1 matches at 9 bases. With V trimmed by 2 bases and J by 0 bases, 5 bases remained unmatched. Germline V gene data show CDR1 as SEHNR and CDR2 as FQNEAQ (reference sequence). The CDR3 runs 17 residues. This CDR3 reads CASSLNRGPYSNQPQHF. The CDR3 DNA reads TGTGCCAGCAGCTTAAACAGGGGGCCTTATAGCAATCAGCCCCAGCATTTT.

CDR3 bases: TGTGCCAGCAGCTTAGAAGGGGGCTCTGGAAACACCATATATTTT. As protein: CASSLEGGSGNTIYF. V is TRBV7-2 and J is TRBJ1-3, with D possibly matching TRBD1 (6 bases). Germline lookup yields CDR1 SGHTA and CDR2 FQGNSA. This CDR3 is 15 amino acids long. Trimming removed 1 base at V and 0 bases at J, with 7 bases between.

CDR3 residues: CASSYPKGGGETQYF. CDR3 bases: TGTGCCAGCAGTTACCCCAAAGGCGGTGGGGAGACCCAGTACTTC. The chain couples TRBV6-5 to TRBJ2-5; no reliable D call. Trimming removed 2 bases at V and 5 bases at J, with 15 bases between. The CDR3 sequence is 15 residues long. Germline-derived CDR1 and CDR2 are MNHEY and SVGAGI.

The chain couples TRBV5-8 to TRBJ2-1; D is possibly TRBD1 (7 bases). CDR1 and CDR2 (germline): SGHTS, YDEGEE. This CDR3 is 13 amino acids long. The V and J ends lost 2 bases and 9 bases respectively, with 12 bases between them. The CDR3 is CASSFSQGGEQFF. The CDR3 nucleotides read TGTGCCAGCAGCTTTAGTCAGGGGGGTGAGCAGTTCTTC.

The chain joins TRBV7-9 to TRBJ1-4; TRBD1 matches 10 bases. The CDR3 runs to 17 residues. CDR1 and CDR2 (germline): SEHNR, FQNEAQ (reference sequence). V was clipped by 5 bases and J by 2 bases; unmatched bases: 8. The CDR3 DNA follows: TGTGCCAGCAGCGCCGGTGGGACAGGGGTCACTAATGAAAAACTGTTTTTT. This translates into CASSAGGTGVTNEKLFF. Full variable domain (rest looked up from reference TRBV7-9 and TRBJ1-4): DTGVSQNPRHKITKRGQNVTFRCDPISEHNRLYWYRQTLGQGPEFLTYFQNEAQLEKSRLLSDRFSAERPKGSFSTLEIQRTEQGDSAMYLCASSAGGTGVTNEKLFFGSGTQLSVL.

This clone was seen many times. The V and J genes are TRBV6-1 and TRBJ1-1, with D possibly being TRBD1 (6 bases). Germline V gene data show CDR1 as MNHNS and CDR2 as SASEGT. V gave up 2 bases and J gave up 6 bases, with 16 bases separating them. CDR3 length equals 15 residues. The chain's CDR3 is CASSEYVRGRSEAFF. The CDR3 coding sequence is TGTGCCAGCAGTGAATATGTCAGGGGCCGGTCTGAAGCTTTCTTT.